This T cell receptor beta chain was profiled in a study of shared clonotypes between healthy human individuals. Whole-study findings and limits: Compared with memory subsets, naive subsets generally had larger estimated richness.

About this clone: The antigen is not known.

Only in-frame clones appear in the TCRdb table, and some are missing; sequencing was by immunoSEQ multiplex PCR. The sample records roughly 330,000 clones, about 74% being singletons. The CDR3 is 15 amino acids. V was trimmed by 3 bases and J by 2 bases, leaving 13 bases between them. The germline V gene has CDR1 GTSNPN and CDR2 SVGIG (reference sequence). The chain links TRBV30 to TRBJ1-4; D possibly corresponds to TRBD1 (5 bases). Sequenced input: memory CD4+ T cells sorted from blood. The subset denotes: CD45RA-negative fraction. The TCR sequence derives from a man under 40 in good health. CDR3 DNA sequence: TGTGCCTGGAGCGGCGGGGCGGGGACTAATGAAAAACTGTTTTTT. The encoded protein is CAWSGGAGTNEKLFF.